Each of the 23 T cell receptor beta chains below was sequenced from the same sample in a study of type 1 regulatory T cells. MiXCR, applied by TCRdb to the reads, yields one record per CDR3 protein. The table has some 90,000 distinct CDR3 sequences, 25% to 40% seen once. Sequenced: CD4+ T cells, either the whole sample or a sorted fraction (not recorded which). The source is a human donor in good health.

This clonotype was detected once. The chain joins TRBV5-1 to TRBJ2-1; D possibly corresponds to TRBD2 (5 bases). This CDR3 has 15 amino acids. With 4 bases removed from V and 2 bases from J, the gap between germline ends came to 13 bases. Germline-derived CDR1 and CDR2 are SGHRS and YFSETQ. The CDR3 DNA sequence: TGCGCCAGCAGCCACGACTACCGTACCTACAATGAGCAGTTCTTC. Translating it yields CASSHDYRTYNEQFF. The variable domain in full, with the rest retrieved from reference TRBV5-1 and TRBJ2-1, is KAGVTQTPRYLIKTRGQQVTLSCSPISGHRSVSWYQQTPGQGLQFLFEYFSETQRNKGNFPGRFSGRQFSNSRSEMNVSTLELGDSALYLCASSHDYRTYNEQFFGPGTRLTVL.

The chain combines TRBV6-5 with TRBJ2-1, with D possibly being TRBD2 (5 bases). The V end lost 0 bases, the J end lost 1 base, and 10 bases lay between the germline ends. Per germline, CDR1 MNHEY and CDR2 SVGAGI. The CDR3 runs to 16 residues. The CDR3 DNA reads as TGTGCCAGCAGTTACTCTACCCCGGGGTCCTACAATGAGCAGTTCTTC. Amino acid sequence: CASSYSTPGSYNEQFF.

This chain uses TRBV5-1 with TRBJ2-1; 12 positions match TRBD2. The CDR3 is made up of 19 amino acids. Losses at the gene ends were 5 bases for V and 0 bases for J; bases not matched to a gene: 12. Per the germline V gene, CDR1 is SGHRS and CDR2 is YFSETQ. The CDR3 loop reads CASRSGTGLAGSSYNEQFF. CDR3 nucleotide sequence: TGCGCCAGCAGATCCGGGACAGGACTAGCGGGAAGCTCCTACAATGAGCAGTTCTTC. The variable domain in full, completed from reference TRBV5-1 and TRBJ2-1, reads KAGVTQTPRYLIKTRGQQVTLSCSPISGHRSVSWYQQTPGQGLQFLFEYFSETQRNKGNFPGRFSGRQFSNSRSEMNVSTLELGDSALYLCASRSGTGLAGSSYNEQFFGPGTRLTVL.

This clonotype was counted ten times or more. The genes are TRBV7-2 and TRBJ2-5; D is unresolved. CDR1 is SGHTA and CDR2 is FQGNSA in the germline V gene. CDR3 length: 16 residues. The V gene lost 1 base and the J gene lost 1 base, with 13 bases spanning the gap. CDR3 region: CASSLVLLGGQETQYF. As DNA, the CDR3 is TGTGCCAGCAGCTTAGTTCTTTTGGGCGGCCAAGAGACCCAGTACTTC.

The chain carries TRBV20-1 and TRBJ2-7, with TRBD1 matching 7 bases. Germline V gene sequence: CDR1 DFQATT, CDR2 SNEGSKA (reference sequence). V lost 6 bases and J lost 3; bases outside the gene matches: 8. CDR3 length: 13 residues. The DNA for the CDR3 is TGCAGTGCCGAACCGGGACAGAGCTACGAGCAGTACTTC. Translating gives CSAEPGQSYEQYF.

The V call is TRBV20-1, the J call TRBJ1-6, with D unclear. Trimming took 0 bases from V and 6 from J, leaving 3 bases between them. This CDR3 spans 12 amino acids. The germline gives CDR1 DFQATT, CDR2 SNEGSKA (reference sequence). The CDR3 DNA reads TGCAGTGCTAGAGATAGTAATTCACCCCTCCACTTT. The encoded protein is CSARDSNSPLHF.

The chain carries TRBV9 and TRBJ2-7, with 7 bases aligning to TRBD2. The CDR3 totals 15 residues. In germline, CDR1 is SGDLS, CDR2 YYNGEE. The trim removed 2 bases at V and 2 bases at J, leaving 7 bases unmatched. This CDR3 is CASSVTPGGTYEQYF. Written as DNA, the CDR3 is TGTGCCAGCAGCGTGACCCCCGGGGGGACCTACGAGCAGTACTTC. Full variable domain (missing parts from reference TRBV9 and TRBJ2-7): DSGVTQTPKHLITATGQRVTLRCSPRSGDLSVYWYQQSLDQGLQFLIQYYNGEERAKGNILERFSAQQFPDLHSELNLSSLELGDSALYFCASSVTPGGTYEQYFGPGTRLTVT.

The gene calls are TRBV12-3 or TRBV12-4 and TRBJ2-7; tentatively, D is TRBD1 or TRBD2 (5 bases each). Trimming took 5 bases from V and 3 from J, leaving 11 bases between them. The CDR3 has 13 amino acids. CDR3 protein: CASSRDGLYEQYF. CDR3 coding DNA: TGTGCCAGCAGTAGGGACGGACTCTACGAGCAGTACTTC.

V is TRBV6-2 or TRBV6-3 and J is TRBJ2-1; 10 bases align to TRBD2. There are 16 residues in the CDR3. CDR1 MNHEY and CDR2 SVGEGT come from the germline V gene. V lost 6 bases and J lost 0; bases outside the gene matches: 5. CDR3 coding DNA: TGTGCCAGCAGGGTAGCGGGGGGAAGCTCCTACAATGAGCAGTTCTTC. This gives the protein CASRVAGGSSYNEQFF.

This clonotype was recorded a few times. The V call is TRBV20-1, the J call TRBJ1-4; D remains unclear. The CDR3 has 17 amino acids. The V gene's germline CDR1 is DFQATT and CDR2 SNEGSKA (reference sequence). Trimming took off 6 bases at V and 0 bases at J, with 20 bases between the two ends. The CDR3 here is CSAPRFAATATNEKLFF. The CDR3 DNA follows: TGCAGTGCACCGCGTTTTGCCGCCACCGCAACTAATGAAAAACTGTTTTTT.

V usage is TRBV12-3 or TRBV12-4 and J usage is TRBJ2-7; D possibly corresponds to TRBD2 (6 bases). Trimming pared 3 bases from V and 6 bases from J, leaving 12 bases between. The CDR3 is made up of 13 amino acids. The CDR3 DNA follows: TGTGCCAGCAGTTTTCAGGGAGCGGGCGAGCAGTACTTC. Amino acid sequence: CASSFQGAGEQYF.

This clonotype was detected only a few times. The rearrangement joins TRBV29-1 to TRBJ2-1; D is unclear. Trimming took off 5 bases at V and 7 bases at J, with 9 bases between the two ends. The germline V gene encodes CDR1 SQVTM and CDR2 ANQGSEA. The CDR3 contains 11 residues. CDR3 in DNA: TGCAGCGTTCTAGGTCTAAATGAGCAGTTCTTC. Its translation is CSVLGLNEQFF.

The chain combines TRBV6-2 or TRBV6-3 with TRBJ1-5; unclear D gene. CDR1 and CDR2 from the germline V gene are MNHEY and SVGEGT. V lost 7 bases, J lost 5 bases, and 9 bases lay in between. There are 12 residues in the CDR3. The DNA for the CDR3 is TGTGCCAGCAAAATAGGACATCAGCCCCAGCATTTT. Its translation: CASKIGHQPQHF.

The CDR3: CASSPGLAGGLSDTQYF. The CDR3 DNA is TGTGCCAGCAGCCCGGGACTAGCGGGAGGGTTGTCAGATACGCAGTATTTT. The chain is built from TRBV11-2 and TRBJ2-3, with 16 bases identical to TRBD2. Per the germline V gene, CDR1 is SGHAT and CDR2 is FQNNGV. The trim removed 5 bases at V and 4 bases at J, leaving 6 bases unmatched. This CDR3 comprises 17 residues.

This clonotype was counted a few times. The chain couples TRBV7-2 to TRBJ2-1, with D perhaps matching TRBD1 (6 bases). V was cut by 7 bases and J by 3 bases, with 16 bases left in between. The germline gives CDR1 SGHTA, CDR2 FQGNSA. The CDR3 totals 15 residues. CDR3 sequence: CASTLGGDIYNEQFF. CDR3 DNA sequence: TGTGCCAGCACCCTAGGGGGAGATATCTACAATGAGCAGTTCTTC.

The rearrangement links TRBV3-1 to TRBJ1-6, with 7 bases aligning to TRBD1. CDR3 length: 15 amino acids. The junction had 4 bases not matched to a gene; V was cut back by 1 base and J by 7 bases. Germline V gene sequence: CDR1 LGHDT, CDR2 YNNKEL (reference sequence). CDR3 DNA: TGTGCCAGCAGCCAAGGTGGGACAGCGAATTCACCCCTCCACTTT. This translates into CASSQGGTANSPLHF. Drawing the rest from reference TRBV3-1 and TRBJ1-6, the complete variable domain is DTAVSQTPKYLVTQMGNDKSIKCEQNLGHDTMYWYKQDSKKFLKIMFSYNNKELIINETVPNRFSPKSPDKAHLNLHINSLELGDSAVYFCASSQGGTANSPLHFGNGTRLTVT.

The J gene is TRBJ2-2, the V gene TRBV9; TRBD1 matches at 8 bases. Germline V CDR1 and CDR2: SGDLS, YYNGEE. With 4 bases clipped from V and 6 bases from J, the junction kept 5 bases outside the gene matches. This CDR3 is built from 14 residues. This chain's CDR3 is CASSSGQAAGELFF. As DNA, the CDR3 is TGTGCCAGCAGCTCGGGACAGGCCGCCGGGGAGCTGTTTTTT.

In this sample, this clonotype turned up a few times. V gene TRBV7-2 combines with J gene TRBJ2-3, with D possibly TRBD2 on 5 matching bases. Per the germline V gene, CDR1 is SGHTA and CDR2 is FQGNSA. The CDR3 spans 13 residues. Deletions cut 5 bases from V and 3 bases from J, with 9 bases between. CDR3 sequence reads: CASSPTRTDTQYF. The CDR3, as DNA: TGTGCCAGCAGCCCTACTAGGACAGATACGCAGTATTTT.

This clonotype has only a few counts. The V gene is TRBV6-2 or TRBV6-3, the J gene TRBJ2-3; 10 nucleotides align to TRBD2. This CDR3 is built from 14 residues. From germline, CDR1 is MNHEY and CDR2 SVGEGT. The trim removed 5 bases at V and 4 bases at J, leaving 3 bases unmatched. The CDR3 coding sequence is TGTGCCAGCAGTCCAGCGGGAGGGCCAGATACGCAGTATTTT. Translation gives CASSPAGGPDTQYF.

This clonotype was picked up a small number of times. The gene calls are TRBV5-1 and TRBJ2-3; TRBD2 matches 10 bases. The CDR3 contains 21 residues. V lost 1 base and J lost 1; bases outside the gene matches: 18. Germline values: CDR1 SGHRS, CDR2 YFSETQ. The CDR3 sequence is CASSLNSVGTSGNLGTDTQYF. The CDR3 region has the DNA TGCGCCAGCAGCTTGAATTCGGTCGGAACTAGCGGGAATCTTGGCACAGATACGCAGTATTTT. The full variable domain, with the rest looked up from reference TRBV5-1 and TRBJ2-3, is KAGVTQTPRYLIKTRGQQVTLSCSPISGHRSVSWYQQTPGQGLQFLFEYFSETQRNKGNFPGRFSGRQFSNSRSEMNVSTLELGDSALYLCASSLNSVGTSGNLGTDTQYFGPGTRLTVL.

This clonotype was detected ten times or more. This rearrangement joins TRBV28 to TRBJ2-5; a possible D gene is TRBD1 (7 bases). Trimming took 4 bases from V and 5 from J, leaving 17 bases between them. This CDR3 comprises 15 residues. CDR1 is MDHEN and CDR2 is SYDVKM in the germline V gene. The CDR3 region has the DNA TGTGCCAGCAGTTCCAGGGGGGAGACCCTCGAGACCCAGTACTTC. Its translation: CASSSRGETLETQYF.

V gene TRBV29-1 combines with J gene TRBJ1-1; D gene uncertain. Germline V lookup: CDR1 SQVTM, CDR2 ANQGSEA. Trimming left V 4 bases short and J 1 base short, with 22 bases between. CDR3 length: 17 amino acids. The CDR3 region has the DNA TGCAGCGTTGCGGGAAAAAGCGGGCAGCGGCAGAACACTGAAGCTTTCTTT. Translating gives CSVAGKSGQRQNTEAFF.

The gene calls are TRBV3-1 and TRBJ1-1; maybe TRBD1 (6 bases). V was cut by 0 bases and J by 3 bases, with 8 bases left in between. Looked up from germline, CDR1 is LGHDT and CDR2 is YNNKEL (reference sequence). The CDR3 length is 14 residues. The CDR3 DNA sequence: TGTGCCAGCAGCCAAGAACAGGGATACACTGAAGCTTTCTTT. This gives the protein CASSQEQGYTEAFF.